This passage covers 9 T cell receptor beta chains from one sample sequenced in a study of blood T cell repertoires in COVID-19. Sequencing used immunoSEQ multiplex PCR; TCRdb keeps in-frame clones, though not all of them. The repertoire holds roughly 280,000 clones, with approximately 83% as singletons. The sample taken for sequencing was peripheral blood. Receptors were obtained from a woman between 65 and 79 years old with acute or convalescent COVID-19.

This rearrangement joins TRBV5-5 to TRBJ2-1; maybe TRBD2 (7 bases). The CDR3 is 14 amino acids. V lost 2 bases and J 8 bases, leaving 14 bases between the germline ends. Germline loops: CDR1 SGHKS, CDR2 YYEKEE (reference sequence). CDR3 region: CASSLSGGAYEQFF. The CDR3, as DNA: TGTGCCAGCAGCTTAAGTGGGGGGGCCTATGAGCAGTTCTTC.

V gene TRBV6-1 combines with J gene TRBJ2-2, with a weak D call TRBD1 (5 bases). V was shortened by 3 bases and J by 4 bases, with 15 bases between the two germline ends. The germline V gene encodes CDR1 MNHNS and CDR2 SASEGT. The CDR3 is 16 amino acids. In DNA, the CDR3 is TGTGCCAGCAGTGAGACAGTCCCACCCTTCACCGGGGAGCTGTTTTTT. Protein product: CASSETVPPFTGELFF.

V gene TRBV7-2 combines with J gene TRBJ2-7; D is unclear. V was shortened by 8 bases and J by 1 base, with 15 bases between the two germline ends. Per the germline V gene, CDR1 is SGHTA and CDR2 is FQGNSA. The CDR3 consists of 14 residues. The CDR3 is CASRSPGASYEQYF. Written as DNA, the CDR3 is TGTGCCAGCCGCTCCCCCGGAGCGTCCTACGAGCAGTACTTC.

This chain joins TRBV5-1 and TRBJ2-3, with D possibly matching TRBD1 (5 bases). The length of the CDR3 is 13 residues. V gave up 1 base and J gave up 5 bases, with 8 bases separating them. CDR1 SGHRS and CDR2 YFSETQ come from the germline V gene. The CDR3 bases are TGCGCCAGCAGCTTGAAAAGGGGAGATACGCAGTATTTT. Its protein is CASSLKRGDTQYF. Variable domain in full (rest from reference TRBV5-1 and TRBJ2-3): KAGVTQTPRYLIKTRGQQVTLSCSPISGHRSVSWYQQTPGQGLQFLFEYFSETQRNKGNFPGRFSGRQFSNSRSEMNVSTLELGDSALYLCASSLKRGDTQYFGPGTRLTVL.

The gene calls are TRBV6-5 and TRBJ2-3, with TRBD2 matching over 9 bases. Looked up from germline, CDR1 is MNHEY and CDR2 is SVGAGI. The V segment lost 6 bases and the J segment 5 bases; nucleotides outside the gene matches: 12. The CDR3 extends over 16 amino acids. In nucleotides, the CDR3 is TGTGCCAGCAGCTACCGTAGCGGGGGAGTGATAGATACGCAGTATTTT. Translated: CASSYRSGGVIDTQYF.

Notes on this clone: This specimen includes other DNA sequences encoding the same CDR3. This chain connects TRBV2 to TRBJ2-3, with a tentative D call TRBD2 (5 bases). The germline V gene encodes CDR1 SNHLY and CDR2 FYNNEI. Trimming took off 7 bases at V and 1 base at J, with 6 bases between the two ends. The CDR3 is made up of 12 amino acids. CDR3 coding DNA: TGTGCCAGCACGAGGGGCACAGATACGCAGTATTTT. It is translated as CASTRGTDTQYF.

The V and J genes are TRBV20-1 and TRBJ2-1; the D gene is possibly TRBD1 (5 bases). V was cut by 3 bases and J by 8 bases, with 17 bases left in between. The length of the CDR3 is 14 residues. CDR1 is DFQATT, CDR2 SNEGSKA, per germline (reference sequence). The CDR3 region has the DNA TGCAGTGCTAGTCTCGCAGGTCAAGGGGATGAGCAGTTCTTC. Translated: CSASLAGQGDEQFF.

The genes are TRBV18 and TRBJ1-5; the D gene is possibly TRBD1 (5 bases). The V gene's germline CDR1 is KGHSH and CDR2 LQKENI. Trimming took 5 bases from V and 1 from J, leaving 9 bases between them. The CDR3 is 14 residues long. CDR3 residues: CASSGGGSNQPQHF. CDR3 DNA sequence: TGTGCCAGCTCAGGGGGGGGGAGCAATCAGCCCCAGCATTTT.

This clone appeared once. The chain's CDR3 is CASSGGQGVQETQYF. Here the CDR3 DNA reads TGTGCCAGCAGCGGAGGACAGGGGGTCCAAGAGACCCAGTACTTC. V and J are TRBV5-6 and TRBJ2-5; 10 bases are a match to TRBD1. CDR1 is SGHDT, CDR2 YYEEEE, per germline. CDR3 length: 15 amino acids. With V trimmed by 4 bases and J by 1 base, 4 bases remained unmatched.